This T cell receptor beta chain emerged from a study of T cell repertoires in cytomegalovirus infection. Study information: CMV epitopes, recently identified HLA-C-restricted and well-studied HLA-B-restricted, were used. Study-wide points: Ex vivo, HLA-C-restricted CMV-specific TCR beta clonotypes prevailed over the rest of the response.

Looked up from germline, CDR1 is MNHEY and CDR2 is SVGAGI. The CDR3 covers 14 residues. V lost 8 bases, J lost 1 base, and 14 bases lay in between. One entry per CDR3 protein results from TCRdb running MiXCR on the reads. The table lists about 900,000 distinct CDR3 sequences, around 32% of them singletons. As for this clonotype: Antigen specificity is unknown.

This specimen was cultured CD8+ T cells from PBMCs, taken from culture after CMV antigen stimulation. The receptor was derived from a human donor in good health (CMV status not recorded). Some clones in this sample may be carry-over from other donors' samples. The rearrangement uses TRBV6-5 and TRBJ1-1, with D possibly matching TRBD1 (6 bases). The CDR3 is CASGLGGSNTEAFF. In DNA, the CDR3 is TGTGCCAGCGGACTGGGGGGCTCGAACACTGAAGCTTTCTTT.